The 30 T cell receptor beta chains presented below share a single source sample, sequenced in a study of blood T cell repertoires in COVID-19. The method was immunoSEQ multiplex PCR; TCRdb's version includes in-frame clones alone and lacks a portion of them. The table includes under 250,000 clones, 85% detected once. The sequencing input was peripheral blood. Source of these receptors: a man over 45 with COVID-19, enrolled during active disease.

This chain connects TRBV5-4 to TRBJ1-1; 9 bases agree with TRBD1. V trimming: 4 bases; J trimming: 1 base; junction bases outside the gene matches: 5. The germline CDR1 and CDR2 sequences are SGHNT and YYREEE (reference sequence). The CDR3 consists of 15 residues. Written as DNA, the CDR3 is TGTGCCAGCAGCGATCCGGGACAGGGGAACACTGAAGCTTTCTTT. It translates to CASSDPGQGNTEAFF. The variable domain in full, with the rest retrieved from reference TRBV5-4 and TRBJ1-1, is ETGVTQSPTHLIKTRGQQVTLRCSSQSGHNTVSWYQQALGQGPQFIFQYYREEENGRGNFPPRFSGLQFPNYSSELNVNALELDDSALYLCASSDPGQGNTEAFFGQGTRLTVV.

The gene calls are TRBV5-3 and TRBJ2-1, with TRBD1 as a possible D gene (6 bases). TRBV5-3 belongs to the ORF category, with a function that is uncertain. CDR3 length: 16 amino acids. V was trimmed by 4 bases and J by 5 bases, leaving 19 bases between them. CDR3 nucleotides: TGTGCCAGAAGCCCCCAGACAGGAGGAACAGACAATGAGCAGTTCTTC. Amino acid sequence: CARSPQTGGTDNEQFF.

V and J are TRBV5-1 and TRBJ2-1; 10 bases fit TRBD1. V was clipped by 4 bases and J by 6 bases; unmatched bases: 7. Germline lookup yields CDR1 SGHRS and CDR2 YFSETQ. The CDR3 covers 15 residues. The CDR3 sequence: CASSTRDRGPNEQFF. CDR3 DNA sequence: TGCGCCAGCAGCACCCGGGACAGGGGACCCAATGAGCAGTTCTTC.

This CDR3 reads CASSLETRDEQYF. CDR3 nucleotides: TGTGCCAGCAGCTTAGAAACCCGCGACGAGCAGTACTTC. The chain combines TRBV11-3 with TRBJ2-7; D ambiguous. CDR3 length: 13 residues. Germline values: CDR1 SGHNT, CDR2 YENEEA. Trimming took off 0 bases at V and 5 bases at J, with 8 bases between the two ends.

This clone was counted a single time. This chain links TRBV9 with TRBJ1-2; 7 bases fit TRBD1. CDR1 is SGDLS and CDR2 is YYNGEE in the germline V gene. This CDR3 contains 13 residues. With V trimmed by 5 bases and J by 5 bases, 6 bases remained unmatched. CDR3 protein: CASSDRDGYGYTF. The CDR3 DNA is TGTGCCAGCAGTGACAGGGACGGATATGGCTACACCTTC.

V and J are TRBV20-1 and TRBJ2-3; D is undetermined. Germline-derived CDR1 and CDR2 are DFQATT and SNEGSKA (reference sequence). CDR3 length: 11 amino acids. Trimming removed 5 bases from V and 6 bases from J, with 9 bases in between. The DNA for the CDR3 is TGCAGTGCTCCCCGGTCCGATACGCAGTATTTT. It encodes CSAPRSDTQYF.

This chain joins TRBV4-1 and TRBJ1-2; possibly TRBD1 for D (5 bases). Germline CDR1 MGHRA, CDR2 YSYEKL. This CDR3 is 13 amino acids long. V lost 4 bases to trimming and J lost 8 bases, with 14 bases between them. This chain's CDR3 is CASSLFHPGGYTF. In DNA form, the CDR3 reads TGCGCCAGCAGCCTCTTCCATCCAGGGGGCTACACCTTC.

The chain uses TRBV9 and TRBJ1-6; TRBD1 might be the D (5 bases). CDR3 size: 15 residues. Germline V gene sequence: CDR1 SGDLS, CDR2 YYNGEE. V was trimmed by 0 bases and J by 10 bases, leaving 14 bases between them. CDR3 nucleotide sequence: TGTGCCAGCAGCGTAGGGGGGGATTCGGTGTCACCCCTCCACTTT. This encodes CASSVGGDSVSPLHF.

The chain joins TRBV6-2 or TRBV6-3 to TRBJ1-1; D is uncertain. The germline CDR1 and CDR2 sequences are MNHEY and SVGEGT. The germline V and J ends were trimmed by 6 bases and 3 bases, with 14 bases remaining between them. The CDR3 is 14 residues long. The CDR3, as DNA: TGTGCCAGCAGCACGGGGTCCTCGGACACTGAAGCTTTCTTT. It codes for CASSTGSSDTEAFF.

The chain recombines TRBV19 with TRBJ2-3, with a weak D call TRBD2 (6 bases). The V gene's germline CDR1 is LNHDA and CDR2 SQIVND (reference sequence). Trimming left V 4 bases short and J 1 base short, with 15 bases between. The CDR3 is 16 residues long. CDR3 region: CASSTRRGGGTDTQYF. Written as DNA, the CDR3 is TGTGCCAGTAGTACCAGGAGGGGAGGCGGCACAGATACGCAGTATTTT.

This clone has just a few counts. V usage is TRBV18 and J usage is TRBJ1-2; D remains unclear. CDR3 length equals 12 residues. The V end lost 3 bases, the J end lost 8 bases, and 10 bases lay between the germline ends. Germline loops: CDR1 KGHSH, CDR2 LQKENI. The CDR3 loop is CASSPQSQGYTF. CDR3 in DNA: TGTGCCAGCTCACCTCAGTCTCAGGGCTACACCTTC.

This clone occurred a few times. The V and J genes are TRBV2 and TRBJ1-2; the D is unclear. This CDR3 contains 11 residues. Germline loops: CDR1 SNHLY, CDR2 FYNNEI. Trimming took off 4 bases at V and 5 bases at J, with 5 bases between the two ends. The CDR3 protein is CASSANYGYTF. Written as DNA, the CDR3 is TGTGCCAGCAGTGCAAATTATGGCTACACCTTC.

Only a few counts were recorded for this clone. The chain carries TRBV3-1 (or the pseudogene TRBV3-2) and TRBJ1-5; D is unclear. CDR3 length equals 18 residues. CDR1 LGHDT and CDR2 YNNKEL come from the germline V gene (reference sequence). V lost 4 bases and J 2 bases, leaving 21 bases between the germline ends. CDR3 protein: CASSPSGLGLGGNQPQHF. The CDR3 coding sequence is TGTGCCAGCAGCCCAAGCGGACTTGGGTTGGGCGGCAATCAGCCCCAGCATTTT.

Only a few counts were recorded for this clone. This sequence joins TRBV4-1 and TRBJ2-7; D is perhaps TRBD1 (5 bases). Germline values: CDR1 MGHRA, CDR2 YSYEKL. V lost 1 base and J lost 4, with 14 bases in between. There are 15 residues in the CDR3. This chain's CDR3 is CASSQVDSQNYEQYF. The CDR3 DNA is TGCGCCAGCAGCCAAGTCGACAGCCAAAATTACGAGCAGTACTTC.

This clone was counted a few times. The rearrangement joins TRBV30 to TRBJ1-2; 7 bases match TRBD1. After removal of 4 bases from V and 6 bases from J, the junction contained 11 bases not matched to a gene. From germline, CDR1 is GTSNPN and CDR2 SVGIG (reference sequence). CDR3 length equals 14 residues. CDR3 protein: CAWNRDRAHHGYTF. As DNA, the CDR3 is TGTGCCTGGAACCGAGACAGGGCTCACCATGGCTACACCTTC.

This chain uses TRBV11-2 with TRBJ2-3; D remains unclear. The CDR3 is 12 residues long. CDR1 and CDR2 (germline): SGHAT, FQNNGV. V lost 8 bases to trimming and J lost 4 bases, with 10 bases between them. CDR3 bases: TGTGCCAGCTCTACCTCCTCAGATACGCAGTATTTT. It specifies CASSTSSDTQYF.

The CDR3 sequence is CATSSPGDSYGYTF. In nucleotides, the CDR3 is TGTGCCACCAGCAGCCCCGGGGACAGTTATGGCTACACCTTC. V and J are TRBV15 and TRBJ1-2, with 7 positions matching TRBD1. V shed 3 bases, J shed 5 bases, and the junction held 6 bases outside the gene matches. CDR1 is LNHNV, CDR2 YYDKDF, per germline (reference sequence). The CDR3 consists of 14 residues. Looking up the rest from reference TRBV15 and TRBJ1-2 gives the full variable domain: DAMVIQNPRYQVTQFGKPVTLSCSQTLNHNVMYWYQQKSSQAPKLLFHYYDKDFNNEADTPDNFQSRRPNTSFCFLDIRSPGLGDTAMYLCATSSPGDSYGYTFGSGTRLTVV.

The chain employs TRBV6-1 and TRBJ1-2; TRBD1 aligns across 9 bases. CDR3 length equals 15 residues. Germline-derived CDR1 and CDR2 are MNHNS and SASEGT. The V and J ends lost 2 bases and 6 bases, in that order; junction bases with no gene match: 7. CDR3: CASSEPGQGIDGYTF. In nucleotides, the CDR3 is TGTGCCAGCAGTGAACCGGGACAGGGAATTGATGGCTACACCTTC.

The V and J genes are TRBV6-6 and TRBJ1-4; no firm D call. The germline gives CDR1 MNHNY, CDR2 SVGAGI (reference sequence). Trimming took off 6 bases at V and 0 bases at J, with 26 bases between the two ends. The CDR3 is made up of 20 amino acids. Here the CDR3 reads CASSSEVWAPRVATNEKLFF. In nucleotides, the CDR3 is TGTGCCAGCAGCTCGGAGGTTTGGGCTCCGAGGGTAGCAACTAATGAAAAACTGTTTTTT.

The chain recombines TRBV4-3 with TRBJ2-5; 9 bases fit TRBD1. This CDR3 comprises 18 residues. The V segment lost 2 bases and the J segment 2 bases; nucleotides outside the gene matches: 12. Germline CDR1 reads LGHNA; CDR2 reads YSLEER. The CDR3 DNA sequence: TGCGCCAGCAGCCAACATCGACAGGGGGGGGACCCTCAAGAGACCCAGTACTTC. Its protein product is CASSQHRQGGDPQETQYF.

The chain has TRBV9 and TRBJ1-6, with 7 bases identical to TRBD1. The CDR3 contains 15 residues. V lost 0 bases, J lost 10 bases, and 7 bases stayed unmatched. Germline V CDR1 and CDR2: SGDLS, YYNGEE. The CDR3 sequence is CASSVEQGNDSPLHF. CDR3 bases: TGTGCCAGCAGCGTAGAACAGGGGAACGACTCACCCCTCCACTTT.

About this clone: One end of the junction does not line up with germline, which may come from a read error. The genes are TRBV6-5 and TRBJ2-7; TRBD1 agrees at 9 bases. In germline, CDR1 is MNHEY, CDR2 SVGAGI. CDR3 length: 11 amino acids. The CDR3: CASSSGQGSHF. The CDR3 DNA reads TGTGCCAGCAGTTCGGGACAGGGTTCACACTTC.

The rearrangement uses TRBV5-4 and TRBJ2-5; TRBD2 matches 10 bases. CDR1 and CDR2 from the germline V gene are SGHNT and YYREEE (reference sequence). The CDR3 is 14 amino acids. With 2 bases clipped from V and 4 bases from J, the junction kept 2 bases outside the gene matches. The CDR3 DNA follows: TGTGCCAGCAGCTTAGCGGGGGGGTCAGAGACCCAGTACTTC. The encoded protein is CASSLAGGSETQYF.

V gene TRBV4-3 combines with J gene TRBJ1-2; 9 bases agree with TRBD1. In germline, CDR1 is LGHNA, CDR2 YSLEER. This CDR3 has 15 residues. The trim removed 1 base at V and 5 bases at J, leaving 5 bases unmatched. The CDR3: CASSQVIGTGYGYTF. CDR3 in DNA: TGCGCCAGCAGCCAAGTGATTGGGACAGGGTATGGCTACACCTTC.

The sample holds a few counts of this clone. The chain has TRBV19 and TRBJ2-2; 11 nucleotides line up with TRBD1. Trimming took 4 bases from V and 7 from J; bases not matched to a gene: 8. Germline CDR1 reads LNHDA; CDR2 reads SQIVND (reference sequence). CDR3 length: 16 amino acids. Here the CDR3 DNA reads TGTGCCAGTAGTAAAAGAGGGACAGGGGGTAACGGGGAGCTGTTTTTT. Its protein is CASSKRGTGGNGELFF.

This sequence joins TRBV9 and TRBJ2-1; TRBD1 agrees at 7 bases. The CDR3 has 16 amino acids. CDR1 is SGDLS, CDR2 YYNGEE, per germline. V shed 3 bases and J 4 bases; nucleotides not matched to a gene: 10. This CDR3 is CASSASGTVGYNEQFF. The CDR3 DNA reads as TGTGCCAGCAGCGCCTCCGGGACAGTGGGTTACAATGAGCAGTTCTTC.

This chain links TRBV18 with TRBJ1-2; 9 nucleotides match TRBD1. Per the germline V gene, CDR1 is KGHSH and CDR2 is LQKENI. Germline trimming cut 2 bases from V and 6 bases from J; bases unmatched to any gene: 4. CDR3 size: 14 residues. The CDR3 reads CASSPAGTGNGYTF. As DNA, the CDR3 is TGTGCCAGCTCACCAGCCGGGACAGGGAATGGCTACACCTTC.

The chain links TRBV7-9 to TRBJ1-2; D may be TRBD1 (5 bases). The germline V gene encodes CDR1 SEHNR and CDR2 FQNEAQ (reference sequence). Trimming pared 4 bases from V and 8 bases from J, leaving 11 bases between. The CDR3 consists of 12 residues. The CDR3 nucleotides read TGTGCCAGCAGCTCAAGGGGTTCCGGCTACACCTTC. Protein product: CASSSRGSGYTF.

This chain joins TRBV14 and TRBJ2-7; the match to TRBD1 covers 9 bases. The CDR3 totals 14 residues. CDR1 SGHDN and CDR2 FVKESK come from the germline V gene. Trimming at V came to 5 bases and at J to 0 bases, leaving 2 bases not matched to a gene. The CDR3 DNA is TGTGCCAGCAGCAGGGACAGGGTCTCCTACGAGCAGTACTTC. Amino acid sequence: CASSRDRVSYEQYF.

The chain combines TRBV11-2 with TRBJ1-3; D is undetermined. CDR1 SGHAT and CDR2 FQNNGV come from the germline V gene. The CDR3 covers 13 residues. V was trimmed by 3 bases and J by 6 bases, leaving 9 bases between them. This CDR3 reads CASSFVQSNTIYF. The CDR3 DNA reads TGTGCCAGCAGCTTTGTGCAGTCAAACACCATATATTTT. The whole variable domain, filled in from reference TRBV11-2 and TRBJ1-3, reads EAGVAQSPRYKIIEKRQSVAFWCNPISGHATLYWYQQILGQGPKLLIQFQNNGVVDDSQLPKDRFSAERLKGVDSTLKIQPAKLEDSAVYLCASSFVQSNTIYFGEGSWLTVV.